Presented here are 8 T cell receptor beta chains from one specimen sequenced in a study of T cell changes during pregnancy in multiple sclerosis. Clones were read by immunoSEQ multiplex PCR, and TCRdb kept only the in-frame ones, dropping some. The table has more than 30,000 clones, around 90% seen once; the top ten hold more than 0.55%. The starting material was CD4+ T cells from peripheral blood mononuclear cells, obtained before pregnancy. These receptors all stem from a female donor with multiple sclerosis, enrolled in a pregnancy study.

V usage is TRBV5-1 and J usage is TRBJ1-2; 8 bases map to TRBD1. The CDR3 has 16 residues. Unmatched junction bases numbered 12, after V lost 0 bases and J lost 8 bases. Per germline, CDR1 SGHRS and CDR2 YFSETQ. CDR3 nucleotide sequence: TGCGCCAGCAGCTTGGCGATGACAGGGGTATTTCAAGGCTACACCTTC. It translates to CASSLAMTGVFQGYTF.

This chain links TRBV6-1 with TRBJ1-5; 8 positions agree with TRBD1. CDR3 length: 15 amino acids. Germline CDR1 MNHNS, CDR2 SASEGT. The V segment lost 4 bases and the J segment 9 bases; nucleotides outside the gene matches: 11. The CDR3 is CASSGWDRPLTPQHF. The DNA of the CDR3 is TGTGCCAGCAGTGGATGGGACAGGCCCTTGACGCCCCAGCATTTT.

This clone was seen a single time. The gene calls are TRBV28 and TRBJ2-5, with 8 bases matching TRBD1. The CDR3 spans 14 residues. Germline CDR1 and CDR2: MDHEN and SYDVKM. V lost 7 bases to trimming and J lost 5 bases; unmatched junction nucleotides: 9. CDR3 coding DNA: TGTGCCAGCAATTACCTCGGACAGGGTGAGACCCAGTACTTC. Residues: CASNYLGQGETQYF.

The chain recombines TRBV19 with TRBJ2-3, with 8 nucleotides matching TRBD2. V lost 6 bases, J lost 3 bases, and 11 bases stayed unmatched. Germline lookup yields CDR1 LNHDA and CDR2 SQIVND (reference sequence). The CDR3 is 16 residues long. In nucleotides, the CDR3 is TGTGCCAGTAGGCCCCTTCGGGGGGGCGGAACAGATACGCAGTATTTT. Translating gives CASRPLRGGGTDTQYF.

The chain combines TRBV11-2 with TRBJ2-2, with TRBD1 matching 11 bases. Germline CDR1 is SGHAT and CDR2 is FQNNGV. The V segment lost 5 bases and the J segment 4 bases; nucleotides outside the gene matches: 9. The CDR3 length is 17 residues. CDR3 bases: TGTGCCAGCAGCGTAGCTCGGGACAGGGGGTCCACCGGGGAGCTGTTTTTT. This gives the protein CASSVARDRGSTGELFF.

The genes are TRBV5-1 and TRBJ2-3; weak D call: TRBD2 (6 bases). Per germline, CDR1 SGHRS and CDR2 YFSETQ. The CDR3 consists of 15 residues. V lost 4 bases and J 4 bases, leaving 16 bases between the germline ends. The CDR3 sequence: CASSPRRGAADTQYF. The CDR3 DNA sequence: TGCGCCAGCAGCCCGCGGCGGGGAGCCGCAGATACGCAGTATTTT.

This chain uses TRBV15 with TRBJ1-2; tentative D call: TRBD1 (5 bases). The length of the CDR3 is 16 residues. Trimming pared 0 bases from V and 3 bases from J, leaving 14 bases between. Germline CDR1 reads LNHNV; CDR2 reads YYDKDF (reference sequence). The CDR3 DNA reads as TGTGCCACCAGCAGAGACGGGGGGGTAAGGGACTATGGCTACACCTTC. The encoded protein is CATSRDGGVRDYGYTF. The full variable domain, its missing parts supplied by reference TRBV15 and TRBJ1-2, is DAMVIQNPRYQVTQFGKPVTLSCSQTLNHNVMYWYQQKSSQAPKLLFHYYDKDFNNEADTPDNFQSRRPNTSFCFLDIRSPGLGDTAMYLCATSRDGGVRDYGYTFGSGTRLTVV.

The chain joins TRBV28 to TRBJ2-7; TRBD1 might be the D (5 bases). Germline V lookup: CDR1 MDHEN, CDR2 SYDVKM. This CDR3 spans 13 amino acids. V was shortened by 3 bases and J by 1 base, with 7 bases between the two germline ends. The CDR3 loop is CASSLPGSYEQYF. CDR3 in DNA: TGTGCCAGCAGTTTGCCAGGGTCCTACGAGCAGTACTTC.